This TCR beta chain was observed in a study of T cell responses to AZD1222 COVID-19 vaccine. From germline, CDR1 is MNHEY and CDR2 SVGAGI. V was pared by 4 bases and J by 6 bases, with 6 bases of the junction left unmatched. The CDR3 covers 14 residues. Assay used: immunoSEQ multiplex PCR; TCRdb lists only in-frame clones, some missing. The table has around 53,000 clones, 65% to 90% seen once. The sample here was peripheral blood, taken 28 days after the second AZD1222 dose. The chain recombines TRBV6-5 with TRBJ2-3, with 8 bases identical to TRBD1. The source of this sequence is an adult who received the AZD1222 COVID-19 vaccine. CDR3 protein: CASSSRTGGDTQYF. The DNA of the CDR3 is TGTGCCAGCAGTTCAAGAACAGGGGGGGATACGCAGTATTTT.